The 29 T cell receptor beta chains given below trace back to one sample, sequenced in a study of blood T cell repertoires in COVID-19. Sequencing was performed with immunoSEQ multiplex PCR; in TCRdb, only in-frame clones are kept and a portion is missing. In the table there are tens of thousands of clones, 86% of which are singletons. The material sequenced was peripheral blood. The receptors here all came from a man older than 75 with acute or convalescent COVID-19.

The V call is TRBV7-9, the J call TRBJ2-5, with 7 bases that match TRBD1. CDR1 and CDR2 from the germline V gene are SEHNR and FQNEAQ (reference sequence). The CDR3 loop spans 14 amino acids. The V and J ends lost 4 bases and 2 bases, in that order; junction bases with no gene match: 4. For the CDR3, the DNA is TGTGCCAGCAGCTCCGGGACAGCTCAAGAGACCCAGTACTTC. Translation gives CASSSGTAQETQYF.

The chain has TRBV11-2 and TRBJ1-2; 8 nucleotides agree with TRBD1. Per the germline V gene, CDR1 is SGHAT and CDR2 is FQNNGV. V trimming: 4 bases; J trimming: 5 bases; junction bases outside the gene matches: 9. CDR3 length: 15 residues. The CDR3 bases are TGTGCCAGCAGCTCCGGGGCAGGGGGCCTGTATGGCTACACCTTC. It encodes CASSSGAGGLYGYTF.

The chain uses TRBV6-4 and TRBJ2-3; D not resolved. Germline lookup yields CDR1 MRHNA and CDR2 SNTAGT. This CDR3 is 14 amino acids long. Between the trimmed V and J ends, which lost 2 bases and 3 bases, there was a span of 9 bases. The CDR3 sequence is CASSDSDRTDTQYF. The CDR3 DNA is TGTGCCAGCAGTGACAGCGACCGAACAGATACGCAGTATTTT.

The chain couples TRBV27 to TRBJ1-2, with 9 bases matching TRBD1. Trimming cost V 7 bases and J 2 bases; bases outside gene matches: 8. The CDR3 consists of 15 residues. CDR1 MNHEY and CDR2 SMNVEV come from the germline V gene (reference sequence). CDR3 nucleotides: TGTGCCAGCACTTCGATAGGACAGGGGAACTATGGCTACACCTTC. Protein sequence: CASTSIGQGNYGYTF.

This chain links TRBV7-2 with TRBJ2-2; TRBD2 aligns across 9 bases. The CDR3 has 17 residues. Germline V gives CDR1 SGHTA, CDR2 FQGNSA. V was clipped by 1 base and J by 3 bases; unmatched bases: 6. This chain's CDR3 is CASSLVRRGGDTGELFF. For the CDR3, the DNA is TGTGCCAGCAGCTTAGTTCGGCGGGGGGGCGACACCGGGGAGCTGTTTTTT.

The CDR3 spells CASSHGLAGYTGELFF. The CDR3 DNA reads as TGTGCCAGCAGCCATGGACTAGCGGGTTACACCGGGGAGCTGTTTTTT. The V gene is TRBV5-6, the J gene TRBJ2-2; TRBD2 matches 11 bases. This CDR3 is 16 amino acids long. The trim removed 4 bases at V and 3 bases at J, leaving 5 bases unmatched. From germline, CDR1 is SGHDT and CDR2 YYEEEE.

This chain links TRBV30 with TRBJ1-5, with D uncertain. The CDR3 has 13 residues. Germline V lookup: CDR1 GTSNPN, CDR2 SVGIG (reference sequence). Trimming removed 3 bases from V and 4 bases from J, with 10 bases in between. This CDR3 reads CAWSGGINQPQHF. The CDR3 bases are TGTGCCTGGAGCGGAGGAATTAATCAGCCCCAGCATTTT.

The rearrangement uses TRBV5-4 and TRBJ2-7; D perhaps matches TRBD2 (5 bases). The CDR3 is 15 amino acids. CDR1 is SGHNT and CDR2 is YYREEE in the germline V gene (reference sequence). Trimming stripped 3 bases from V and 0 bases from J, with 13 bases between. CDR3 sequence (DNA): TGTGCCAGCAGCTCAAGGGAGACGAGCTCCTACGAGCAGTACTTC. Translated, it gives CASSSRETSSYEQYF.

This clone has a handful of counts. The chain's CDR3 is CASSQATEGYQETQYF. Written as DNA, the CDR3 is TGTGCCAGCAGCCAAGCGACAGAAGGCTATCAAGAGACCCAGTACTTC. The V call is TRBV3-1 (or the pseudogene TRBV3-2), the J call TRBJ2-5, with D tentatively TRBD1 (5 bases). The V end lost 1 base, the J end lost 2 bases, and 14 bases lay between the germline ends. The CDR3 length is 16 residues. Germline loops: CDR1 LGHDT, CDR2 YNNKEL (reference sequence).

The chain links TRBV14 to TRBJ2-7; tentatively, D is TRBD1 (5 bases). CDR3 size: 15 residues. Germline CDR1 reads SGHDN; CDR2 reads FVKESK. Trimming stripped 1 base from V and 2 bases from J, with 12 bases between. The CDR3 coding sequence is TGTGCCAGCAGCCAAGTAGGCAGGGAAGCCTACGAGCAGTACTTC. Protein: CASSQVGREAYEQYF. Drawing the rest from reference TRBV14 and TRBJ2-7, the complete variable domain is EAGVTQFPSHSVIEKGQTVTLRCDPISGHDNLYWYRRVMGKEIKFLLHFVKESKQDESGMPNNRFLAERTGGTYSTLKVQPAELEDSGVYFCASSQVGREAYEQYFGPGTRLTVT.

In DNA, the CDR3 is TGTGCCAGTACCAAAGCGTTGGGGACAGGGGGCGGGGGAACTGAAGCTTTCTTT. Residues: CASTKALGTGGGGTEAFF. The J gene is TRBJ1-1, the V gene TRBV19, with 12 bases lining up with TRBD1. With 7 bases clipped from V and 5 bases from J, the junction kept 17 bases outside the gene matches. Looked up from germline, CDR1 is LNHDA and CDR2 is SQIVND (reference sequence). This CDR3 is 18 amino acids long.

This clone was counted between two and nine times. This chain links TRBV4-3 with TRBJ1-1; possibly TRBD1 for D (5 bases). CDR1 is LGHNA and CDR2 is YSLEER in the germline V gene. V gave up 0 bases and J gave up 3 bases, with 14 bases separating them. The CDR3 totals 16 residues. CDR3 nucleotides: TGCGCCAGCAGCCAAGAATGGTGGCAGGGCGACACTGAAGCTTTCTTT. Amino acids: CASSQEWWQGDTEAFF.

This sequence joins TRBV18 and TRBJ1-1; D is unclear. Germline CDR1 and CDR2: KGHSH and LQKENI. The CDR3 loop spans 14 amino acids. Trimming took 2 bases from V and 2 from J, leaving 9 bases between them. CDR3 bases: TGTGCCAGCTCACCAACATTGGGCAACACTGAAGCTTTCTTT. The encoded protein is CASSPTLGNTEAFF.

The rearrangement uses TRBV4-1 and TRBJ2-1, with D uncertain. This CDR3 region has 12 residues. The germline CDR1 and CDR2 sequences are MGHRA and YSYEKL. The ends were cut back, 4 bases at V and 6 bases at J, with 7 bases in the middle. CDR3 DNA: TGCGCCAGCAGCCTCGCGGTCAATGAGCAGTTCTTC. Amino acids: CASSLAVNEQFF.

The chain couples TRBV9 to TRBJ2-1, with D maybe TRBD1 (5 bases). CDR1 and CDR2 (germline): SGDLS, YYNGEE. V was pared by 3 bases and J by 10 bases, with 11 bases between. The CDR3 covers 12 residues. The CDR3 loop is CASSESQEEQFF. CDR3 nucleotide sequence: TGTGCCAGCAGCGAGTCACAGGAGGAGCAGTTCTTC.

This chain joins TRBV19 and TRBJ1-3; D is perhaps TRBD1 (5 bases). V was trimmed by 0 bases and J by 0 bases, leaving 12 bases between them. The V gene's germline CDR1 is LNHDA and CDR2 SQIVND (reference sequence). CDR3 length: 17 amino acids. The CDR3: CASSIDRRGNSGNTIYF. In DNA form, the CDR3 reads TGTGCCAGTAGTATAGATCGCCGGGGGAACTCTGGAAACACCATATATTTT.

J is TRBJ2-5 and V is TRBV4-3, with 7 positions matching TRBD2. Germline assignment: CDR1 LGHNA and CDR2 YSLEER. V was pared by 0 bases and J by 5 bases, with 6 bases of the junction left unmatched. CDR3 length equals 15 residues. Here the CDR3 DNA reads TGCGCCAGCAGCCAAGATCTTCGGGGGGTGGAGACCCAGTACTTC. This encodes CASSQDLRGVETQYF.

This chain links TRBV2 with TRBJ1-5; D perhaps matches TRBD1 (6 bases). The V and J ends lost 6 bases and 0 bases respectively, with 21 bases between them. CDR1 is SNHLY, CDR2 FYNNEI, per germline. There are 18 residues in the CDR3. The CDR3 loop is CASSPGGGARYSNQPQHF. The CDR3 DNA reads TGTGCCAGCAGCCCGGGGGGGGGCGCCAGATATAGCAATCAGCCCCAGCATTTT.

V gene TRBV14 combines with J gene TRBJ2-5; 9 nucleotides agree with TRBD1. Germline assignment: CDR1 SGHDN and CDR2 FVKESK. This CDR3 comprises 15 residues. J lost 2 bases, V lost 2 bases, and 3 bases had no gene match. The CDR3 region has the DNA TGTGCCAGCAGCCAATTGACAGGGGGTCAAGAGACCCAGTACTTC. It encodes CASSQLTGGQETQYF. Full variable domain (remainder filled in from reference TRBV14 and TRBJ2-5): EAGVTQFPSHSVIEKGQTVTLRCDPISGHDNLYWYRRVMGKEIKFLLHFVKESKQDESGMPNNRFLAERTGGTYSTLKVQPAELEDSGVYFCASSQLTGGQETQYFGPGTRLLVL.

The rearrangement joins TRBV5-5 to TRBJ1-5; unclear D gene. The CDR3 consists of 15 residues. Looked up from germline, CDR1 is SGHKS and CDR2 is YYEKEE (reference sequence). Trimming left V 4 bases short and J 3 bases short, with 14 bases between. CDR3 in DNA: TGTGCCAGCAGCACGGGAGAGATTAACAATCAGCCCCAGCATTTT. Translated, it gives CASSTGEINNQPQHF. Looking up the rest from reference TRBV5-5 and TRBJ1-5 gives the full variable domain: DAGVTQSPTHLIKTRGQQVTLRCSPISGHKSVSWYQQVLGQGPQFIFQYYEKEERGRGNFPDRFSARQFPNYSSELNVNALLLGDSALYLCASSTGEINNQPQHFGDGTRLSIL.

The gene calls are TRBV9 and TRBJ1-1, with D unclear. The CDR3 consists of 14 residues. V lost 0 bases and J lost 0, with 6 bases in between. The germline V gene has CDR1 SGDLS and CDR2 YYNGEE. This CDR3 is CASSVGGVNTEAFF. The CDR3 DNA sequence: TGTGCCAGCAGCGTAGGGGGAGTGAACACTGAAGCTTTCTTT.

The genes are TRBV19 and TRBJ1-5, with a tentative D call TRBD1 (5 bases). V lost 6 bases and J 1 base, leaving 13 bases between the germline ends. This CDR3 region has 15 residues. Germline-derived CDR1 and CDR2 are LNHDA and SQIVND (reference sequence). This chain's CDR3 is CASRSIGVSNQPQHF. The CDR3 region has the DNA TGTGCCAGTAGGTCGATAGGGGTGAGCAATCAGCCCCAGCATTTT.

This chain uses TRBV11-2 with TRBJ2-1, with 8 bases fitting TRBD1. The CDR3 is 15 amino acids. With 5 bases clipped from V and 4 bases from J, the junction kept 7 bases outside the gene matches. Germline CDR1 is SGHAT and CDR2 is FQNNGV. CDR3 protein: CASSNGQGAYNEQFF. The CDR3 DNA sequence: TGTGCCAGCAGCAATGGACAGGGAGCGTACAATGAGCAGTTCTTC.

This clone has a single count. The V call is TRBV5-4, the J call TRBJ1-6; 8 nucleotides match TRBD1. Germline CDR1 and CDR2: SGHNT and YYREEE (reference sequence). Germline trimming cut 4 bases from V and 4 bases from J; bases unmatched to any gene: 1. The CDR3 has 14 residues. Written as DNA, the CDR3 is TGTGCCAGCAGCGGACAGGGATATAATTCACCCCTCCACTTT. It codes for CASSGQGYNSPLHF.

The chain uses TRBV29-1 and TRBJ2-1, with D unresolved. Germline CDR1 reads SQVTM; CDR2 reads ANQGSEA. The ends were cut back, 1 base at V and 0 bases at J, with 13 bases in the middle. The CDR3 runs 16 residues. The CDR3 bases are TGCAGCGTTGAAGGTCCTCAGGTTAGCTCCTACAATGAGCAGTTCTTC. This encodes CSVEGPQVSSYNEQFF.

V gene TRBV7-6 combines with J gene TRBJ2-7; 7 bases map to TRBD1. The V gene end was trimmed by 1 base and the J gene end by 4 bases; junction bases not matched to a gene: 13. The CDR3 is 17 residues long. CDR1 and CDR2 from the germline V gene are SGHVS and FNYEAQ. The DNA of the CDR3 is TGTGCCAGCAGCTTAGGGAAACCCGGACAGGTGGGGTACGAGCAGTACTTC. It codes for CASSLGKPGQVGYEQYF.

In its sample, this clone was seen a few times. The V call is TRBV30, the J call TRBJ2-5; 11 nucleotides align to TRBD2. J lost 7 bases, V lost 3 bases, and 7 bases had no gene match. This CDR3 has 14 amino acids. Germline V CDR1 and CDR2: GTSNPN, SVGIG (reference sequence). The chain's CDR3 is CAWSGTSGRWTQYF. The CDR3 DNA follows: TGTGCCTGGAGCGGGACTAGCGGCCGGTGGACCCAGTACTTC.

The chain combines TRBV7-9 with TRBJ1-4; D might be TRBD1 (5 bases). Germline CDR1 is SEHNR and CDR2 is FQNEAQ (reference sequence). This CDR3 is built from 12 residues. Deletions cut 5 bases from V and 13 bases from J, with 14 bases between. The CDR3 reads CASSPGTGGLFF. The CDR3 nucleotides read TGTGCCAGCAGCCCAGGAACCGGGGGACTGTTTTTT.

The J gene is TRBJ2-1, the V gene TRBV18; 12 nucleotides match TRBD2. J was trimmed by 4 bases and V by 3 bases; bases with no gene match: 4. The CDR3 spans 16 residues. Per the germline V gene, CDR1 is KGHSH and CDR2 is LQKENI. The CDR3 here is CASSPLLAGGYNEQFF. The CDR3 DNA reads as TGTGCCAGCTCACCCCTACTAGCGGGGGGATACAATGAGCAGTTCTTC.